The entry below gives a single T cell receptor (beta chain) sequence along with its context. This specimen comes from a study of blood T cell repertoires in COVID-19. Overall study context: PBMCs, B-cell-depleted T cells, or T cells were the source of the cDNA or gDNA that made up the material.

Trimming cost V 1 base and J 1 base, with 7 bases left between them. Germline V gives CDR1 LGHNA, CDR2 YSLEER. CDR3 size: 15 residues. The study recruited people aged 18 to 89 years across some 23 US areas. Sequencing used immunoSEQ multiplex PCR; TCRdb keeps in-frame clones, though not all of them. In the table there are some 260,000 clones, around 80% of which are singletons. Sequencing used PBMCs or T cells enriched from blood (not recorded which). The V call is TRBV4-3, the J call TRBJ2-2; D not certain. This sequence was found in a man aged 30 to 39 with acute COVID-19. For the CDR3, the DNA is TGCGCCAGCAGCCAAGTCGCACTGAACACCGGGGAGCTGTTTTTT. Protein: CASSQVALNTGELFF.